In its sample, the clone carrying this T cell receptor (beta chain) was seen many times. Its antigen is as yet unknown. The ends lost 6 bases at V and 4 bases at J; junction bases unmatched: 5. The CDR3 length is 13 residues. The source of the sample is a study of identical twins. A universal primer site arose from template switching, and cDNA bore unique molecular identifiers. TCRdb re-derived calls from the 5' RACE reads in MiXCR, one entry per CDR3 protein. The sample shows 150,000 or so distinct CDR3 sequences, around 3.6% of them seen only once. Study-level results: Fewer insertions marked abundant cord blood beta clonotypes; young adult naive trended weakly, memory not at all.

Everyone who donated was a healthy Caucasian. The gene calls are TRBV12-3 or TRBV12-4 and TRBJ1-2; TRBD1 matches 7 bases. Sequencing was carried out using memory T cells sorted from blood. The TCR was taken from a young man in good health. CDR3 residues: CASSTNRGYGYTF. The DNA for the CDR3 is TGTGCCAGCAGCACTAACAGGGGCTATGGCTACACCTTC.